Shown below are 6 T cell receptor beta chains from a single sample sequenced in a study of blood T cell repertoires in COVID-19. Generated by immunoSEQ multiplex PCR, the TCRdb table keeps only in-frame clones and is missing some. The table records about 120,000 clones, approximately 82% of them present only once. Sequenced: peripheral blood. The source is a man between 25 and 39 years old with acute or convalescent COVID-19.

The chain recombines TRBV9 with TRBJ2-5, with TRBD2 matching over 8 bases. Germline V gives CDR1 SGDLS, CDR2 YYNGEE. There are 13 residues in the CDR3. V lost 6 bases and J lost 5; bases outside the gene matches: 6. The CDR3 coding sequence is TGTGCCAGCAACGGGGGGGCCGTCGAGACCCAGTACTTC. This codes for CASNGGAVETQYF.

V and J are TRBV29-1 and TRBJ1-3, with D tentatively TRBD1 (6 bases). Germline CDR1 and CDR2: SQVTM and ANQGSEA. This CDR3 is 12 amino acids long. V was shortened by 4 bases and J by 4 bases, with 8 bases between the two germline ends. CDR3 amino acids: CSVAGQGNTIYF. The DNA of the CDR3 is TGCAGCGTTGCCGGACAGGGAAACACCATATATTTT.

The rearrangement joins TRBV24-1 to TRBJ2-2; TRBD1 matches at 7 bases. Trimming cost V 9 bases and J 3 bases; bases outside gene matches: 6. Per the germline V gene, CDR1 is KGHDR and CDR2 is SFDVKD. CDR3 size: 14 residues. The DNA of the CDR3 is TGTGCCACCCAGACAGGGCTAGACACCGGGGAGCTGTTTTTT. Protein sequence: CATQTGLDTGELFF.

V is TRBV9 and J is TRBJ1-3; D not certain. V dropped 3 bases and J dropped 0 bases, with 13 bases sitting between them. This CDR3 is built from 16 residues. Germline V gene data show CDR1 as SGDLS and CDR2 as YYNGEE. This CDR3 reads CASSGSSVSSGNTIYF. CDR3 nucleotide sequence: TGTGCCAGCAGCGGGAGTAGTGTCAGCTCTGGAAACACCATATATTTT.

The rearrangement links TRBV11-3 to TRBJ1-1; D uncertain. This CDR3 comprises 13 residues. CDR1 is SGHNT and CDR2 is YENEEA in the germline V gene. The germline V and J ends were trimmed by 1 base and 1 base, with 4 bases remaining between them. The CDR3 sequence is CASSLGRNTEAFF. In nucleotides, the CDR3 is TGTGCCAGCAGCTTAGGCAGGAACACTGAAGCTTTCTTT.

The V and J genes are TRBV10-3 and TRBJ2-1; TRBD2 aligns across 7 bases. This CDR3 has 19 amino acids. Germline CDR1 is ENHRY and CDR2 is SYGVKD. V was clipped by 3 bases and J by 4 bases; unmatched bases: 18. CDR3 sequence (DNA): TGTGCCATCAGTGATTTAATCGGGACTAACCCCCTGAAATACAATGAGCAGTTCTTC. It encodes CAISDLIGTNPLKYNEQFF.